This is a list of T cell receptor beta chains from one sample in a study of T cell responses to AZD1222 COVID-19 vaccine. This table comes from immunoSEQ multiplex PCR, and its TCRdb copy is limited to in-frame clones, with some not included. The sample gives roughly 150,000 clones, 80% to 95% of which show up once; roughly 3.4% is in the top ten. Source: peripheral blood, taken 28 days after the second AZD1222 dose. These receptors all come from an adult who received the AZD1222 COVID-19 vaccine. Each CDR3 is given with its conserved first and last residue. D genes are given only for firm matches. A clone size is listed for some rows: how often the clone was seen (once, few, many), or a class if it is expanded.

clone size: -
CDR3 length: 16
D gene: TRBD2
J gene: TRBJ2-1
V gene: TRBV11-2
CDR3 protein: CASSWRTSGAYNEQFF
CDR3 DNA: TGTGCCAGCAGCTGGCGAACTAGCGGAGCCTACAATGAGCAGTTCTTC

clone size: -
CDR3 length: 13
D gene: -
J gene: TRBJ1-3
V gene: TRBV30
CDR3 protein: CAWSAGAGNTIYF
CDR3 DNA: TGTGCCTGGAGTGCCGGAGCTGGAAACACCATATATTTT

clone size: -
CDR3 length: 16
D gene: -
J gene: TRBJ1-5
V gene: TRBV28
CDR3 protein: CASFHEGSYSNQPQHF
CDR3 DNA: TGTGCCAGCTTTCACGAAGGGTCATATAGCAATCAGCCCCAGCATTTT

clone size: -
CDR3 length: 14
D gene: -
J gene: TRBJ2-1
V gene: TRBV7-2
CDR3 protein: CASSLPPGHNEQFF
CDR3 DNA: TGTGCCAGCAGCTTACCACCTGGGCACAATGAGCAGTTCTTC

clone size: -
CDR3 length: 16
D gene: TRBD1
J gene: TRBJ2-1
V gene: TRBV28
CDR3 protein: CASSGGDRSSYNEQFF
CDR3 DNA: TGTGCCAGCAGTGGAGGGGACAGGAGCTCCTACAATGAGCAGTTCTTC

clone size: -
CDR3 length: 13
D gene: -
J gene: TRBJ2-5
V gene: TRBV28
CDR3 protein: CASSFGGLETQYF
CDR3 DNA: TGTGCCAGCAGTTTCGGGGGTTTGGAGACCCAGTACTTC

clone size: -
CDR3 length: 15
D gene: TRBD2
J gene: TRBJ2-7
V gene: TRBV5-5
CDR3 protein: CASSLWPRENYEQYF
CDR3 DNA: TGTGCCAGCAGCTTGTGGCCGCGGGAGAACTACGAGCAGTACTTC

clone size: once
CDR3 length: 15
D gene: -
J gene: TRBJ1-3
V gene: TRBV5-1
CDR3 protein: CASSLEGSSGNTIYF
CDR3 DNA: TGCGCCAGCAGCTTGGAGGGTTCCTCTGGAAACACCATATATTTT

clone size: -
CDR3 length: 17
D gene: TRBD1
J gene: TRBJ1-2
V gene: TRBV24-1
CDR3 protein: CATSDLSAGGRNYGYTF
CDR3 DNA: TGTGCCACCAGTGATTTGTCCGCAGGGGGCCGTAACTATGGCTACACCTTC

clone size: -
CDR3 length: 14
D gene: -
J gene: TRBJ1-2
V gene: TRBV3-1/TRBV3-2
CDR3 protein: CASSHQGGAYGYTF
CDR3 DNA: TGTGCCAGCAGCCATCAGGGAGGGGCTTATGGCTACACCTTC

clone size: -
CDR3 length: 15
D gene: -
J gene: TRBJ1-5
V gene: TRBV5-1
CDR3 protein: CASSRGDISNQPQHF
CDR3 DNA: TGCGCCAGCAGCAGGGGTGACATTAGCAATCAGCCCCAGCATTTT

clone size: once
CDR3 length: 13
D gene: -
J gene: TRBJ2-7
V gene: TRBV6-5
CDR3 protein: CASNPGTTYEQYF
CDR3 DNA: TGTGCCAGCAACCCGGGAACAACCTACGAGCAGTACTTC

clone size: -
CDR3 length: 15
D gene: -
J gene: TRBJ2-7
V gene: TRBV29-1
CDR3 protein: CSVFEGRRSSYEQYF
CDR3 DNA: TGCAGCGTCTTCGAGGGCAGAAGGAGCTCCTACGAGCAGTACTTC

clone size: -
CDR3 length: 19
D gene: TRBD1
J gene: TRBJ2-1
V gene: TRBV9
CDR3 protein: CASSSRDRARLIEYNEQFF
CDR3 DNA: TGTGCCAGCAGCAGCCGGGACAGGGCCCGCTTAATTGAGTACAATGAGCAGTTCTTC

clone size: once
CDR3 length: 14
D gene: TRBD1
J gene: TRBJ1-1
V gene: TRBV7-9
CDR3 protein: CASSFSGGSSEAFF
CDR3 DNA: TGTGCCAGCAGCTTCTCAGGGGGTAGCTCTGAAGCTTTCTTT

clone size: -
CDR3 length: 15
D gene: -
J gene: TRBJ2-5
V gene: TRBV6-6
CDR3 protein: CASRPGEGARETQYF
CDR3 DNA: TGTGCCAGCAGGCCGGGGGAAGGGGCCAGGGAGACCCAGTACTTC

clone size: -
CDR3 length: 15
D gene: -
J gene: TRBJ1-1
V gene: TRBV5-1
CDR3 protein: CASSRDSSTNTEAFF
CDR3 DNA: TGCGCCAGCAGCCGAGACAGTTCTACTAACACTGAAGCTTTCTTT

clone size: -
CDR3 length: 11
D gene: -
J gene: TRBJ2-7
V gene: TRBV30
CDR3 protein: CAWAKVQAQYF
CDR3 DNA: TGTGCCTGGGCCAAGGTGCAGGCACAGTACTTC

clone size: -
CDR3 length: 18
D gene: TRBD2
J gene: TRBJ2-1
V gene: TRBV19
CDR3 protein: CASSMNGATSGRPNEQFF
CDR3 DNA: TGTGCCAGTAGTATGAACGGGGCGACTAGCGGGAGGCCCAATGAGCAGTTCTTC

clone size: -
CDR3 length: 14
D gene: -
J gene: TRBJ1-1
V gene: TRBV28
CDR3 protein: CASSSSDRSGEAFF
CDR3 DNA: TGTGCCAGCAGTAGTTCTGACAGGTCGGGTGAAGCTTTCTTT

clone size: -
CDR3 length: 15
D gene: -
J gene: TRBJ2-4
V gene: TRBV6-5
CDR3 protein: CAASETRTLKNIQYF
CDR3 DNA: TGTGCCGCCTCCGAAACGCGGACACTCAAAAACATTCAGTACTTC

clone size: -
CDR3 length: 14
D gene: -
J gene: TRBJ1-2
V gene: TRBV7-2
CDR3 protein: CASSLLGGGYGYTF
CDR3 DNA: TGTGCCAGCAGCTTATTGGGAGGGGGCTATGGCTACACCTTC

clone size: -
CDR3 length: 14
D gene: -
J gene: TRBJ1-1
V gene: TRBV6-2/TRBV6-3
CDR3 protein: CASSRRPINTEAFF
CDR3 DNA: TGTGCCAGCAGCCGCCGACCCATAAACACTGAAGCTTTCTTT

clone size: -
CDR3 length: 14
D gene: -
J gene: TRBJ2-7
V gene: TRBV7-9
CDR3 protein: CASSPRAHYYEQYF
CDR3 DNA: TGTGCCAGCAGCCCTCGGGCGCACTACTACGAGCAGTACTTC

clone size: -
CDR3 length: 14
D gene: -
J gene: TRBJ1-3
V gene: TRBV5-1
CDR3 protein: CASSLHLQGNTIYF
CDR3 DNA: TGCGCCAGCAGCTTGCATCTCCAAGGAAACACCATATATTTT

clone size: once
CDR3 length: 14
D gene: -
J gene: TRBJ2-1
V gene: TRBV7-3
CDR3 protein: CASSLLKGDNEQFF
CDR3 DNA: TGTGCCAGCAGTTTGCTTAAAGGGGACAATGAGCAGTTCTTC

clone size: -
CDR3 length: 15
D gene: TRBD2
J gene: TRBJ2-1
V gene: TRBV2
CDR3 protein: CASTSGRVFYNEQFF
CDR3 DNA: TGTGCCAGCACTAGCGGGAGGGTATTTTACAATGAGCAGTTCTTC

clone size: few
CDR3 length: 15
D gene: TRBD2
J gene: TRBJ2-1
V gene: TRBV4-1
CDR3 protein: CASSLTSATMVEQFF
CDR3 DNA: TGCGCCAGCAGTTTGACTAGCGCCACGATGGTTGAGCAGTTCTTC

clone size: -
CDR3 length: 14
D gene: -
J gene: TRBJ1-1
V gene: TRBV19
CDR3 protein: CASSILAGRTEAFF
CDR3 DNA: TGTGCCAGTAGTATATTAGCTGGACGAACTGAAGCTTTCTTT

clone size: -
CDR3 length: 16
D gene: -
J gene: TRBJ1-4
V gene: TRBV19
CDR3 protein: CASSTPPGTRNEKLFF
CDR3 DNA: TGTGCCAGTAGTACTCCTCCCGGGACACGAAATGAAAAACTGTTTTTT

clone size: -
CDR3 length: 14
D gene: TRBD1
J gene: TRBJ1-2
V gene: TRBV27
CDR3 protein: CASSYRGLVDGYTF
CDR3 DNA: TGTGCCAGCAGTTACAGGGGGCTGGTTGATGGCTACACCTTC

clone size: -
CDR3 length: 13
D gene: TRBD2
J gene: TRBJ2-7
V gene: TRBV29-1
CDR3 protein: CSTQTSADYEQYF
CDR3 DNA: TGCAGCACGCAGACTAGCGCGGACTACGAGCAGTACTTC

clone size: -
CDR3 length: 13
D gene: -
J gene: TRBJ1-1
V gene: TRBV7-2
CDR3 protein: CASSFPHGAEAFF
CDR3 DNA: TGTGCCAGCAGCTTTCCCCACGGCGCTGAAGCTTTCTTT

clone size: -
CDR3 length: 12
D gene: TRBD1
J gene: TRBJ1-1
V gene: TRBV6-5
CDR3 protein: CAIGQGNTEAFF
CDR3 DNA: TGTGCCATCGGACAGGGGAACACTGAAGCTTTCTTT

clone size: -
CDR3 length: 14
D gene: -
J gene: TRBJ2-1
V gene: TRBV18
CDR3 protein: CASSPTQAYNEQFF
CDR3 DNA: TGTGCCAGCTCACCTACCCAGGCTTACAATGAGCAGTTCTTC

clone size: -
CDR3 length: 15
D gene: TRBD1
J gene: TRBJ2-3
V gene: TRBV6-5
CDR3 protein: CASSYGQGATDTQYF
CDR3 DNA: TGTGCCAGCAGTTACGGACAGGGGGCAACAGATACGCAGTATTTT

clone size: -
CDR3 length: 16
D gene: -
J gene: TRBJ1-1
V gene: TRBV28
CDR3 protein: CASSPGTVPFDTEAFF
CDR3 DNA: TGTGCCAGCAGCCCCGGAACCGTCCCCTTCGACACTGAAGCTTTCTTT

clone size: -
CDR3 length: 13
D gene: TRBD2
J gene: TRBJ2-1
V gene: TRBV28
CDR3 protein: CASTSGSSNEQFF
CDR3 DNA: TGTGCCAGCACTAGCGGGAGTTCGAATGAGCAGTTCTTC

clone size: -
CDR3 length: 13
D gene: -
J gene: TRBJ2-7
V gene: TRBV24-1
CDR3 protein: CATSQAGNHEQYF
CDR3 DNA: TGTGCCACCAGTCAGGCGGGAAACCACGAGCAGTACTTC

clone size: -
CDR3 length: 14
D gene: -
J gene: TRBJ1-2
V gene: TRBV27
CDR3 protein: CASSLGGSNYGYTF
CDR3 DNA: TGTGCCAGCAGTTTGGGGGGGTCGAACTATGGCTACACCTTC

clone size: -
CDR3 length: 16
D gene: TRBD1
J gene: TRBJ2-2
V gene: TRBV18
CDR3 protein: CASSLPGQINTGELFF
CDR3 DNA: TGTGCCAGCTCACTTCCGGGACAGATAAACACCGGGGAGCTGTTTTTT

clone size: -
CDR3 length: 14
D gene: TRBD1
J gene: TRBJ1-2
V gene: TRBV6-2/TRBV6-3
CDR3 protein: CASSYGQGAYGYTF
CDR3 DNA: TGTGCCAGCAGTTATGGACAGGGGGCCTATGGCTACACCTTC